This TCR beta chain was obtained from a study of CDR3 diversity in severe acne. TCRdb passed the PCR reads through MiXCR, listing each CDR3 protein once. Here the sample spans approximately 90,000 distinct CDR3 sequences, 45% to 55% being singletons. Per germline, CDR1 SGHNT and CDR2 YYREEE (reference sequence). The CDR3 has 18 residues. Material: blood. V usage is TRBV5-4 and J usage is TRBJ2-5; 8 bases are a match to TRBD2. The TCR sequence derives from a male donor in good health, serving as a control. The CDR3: CASSLQAAGGGYGETQYF. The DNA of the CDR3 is TGTGCTAGTAGCCTCCAAGCTGCTGGCGGGGGGTATGGGGAGACCCAGTACTTC.